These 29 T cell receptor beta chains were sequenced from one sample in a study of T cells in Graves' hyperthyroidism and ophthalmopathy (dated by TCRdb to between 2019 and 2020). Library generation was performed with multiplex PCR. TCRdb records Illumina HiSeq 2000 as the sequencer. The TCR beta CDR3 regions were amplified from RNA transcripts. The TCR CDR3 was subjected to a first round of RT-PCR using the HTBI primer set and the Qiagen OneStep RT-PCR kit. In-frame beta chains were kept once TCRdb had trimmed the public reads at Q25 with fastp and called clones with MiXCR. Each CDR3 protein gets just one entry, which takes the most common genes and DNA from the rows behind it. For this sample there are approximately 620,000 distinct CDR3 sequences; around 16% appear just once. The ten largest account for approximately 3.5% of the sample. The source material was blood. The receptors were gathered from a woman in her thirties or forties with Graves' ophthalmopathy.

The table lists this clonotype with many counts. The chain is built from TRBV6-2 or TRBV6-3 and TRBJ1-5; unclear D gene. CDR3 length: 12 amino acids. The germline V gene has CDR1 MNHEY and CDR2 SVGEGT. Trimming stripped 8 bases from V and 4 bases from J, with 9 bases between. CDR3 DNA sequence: TGTGCCAGCTCGGCACCAAATCAGCCCCAGCATTTT. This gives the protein CASSAPNQPQHF.

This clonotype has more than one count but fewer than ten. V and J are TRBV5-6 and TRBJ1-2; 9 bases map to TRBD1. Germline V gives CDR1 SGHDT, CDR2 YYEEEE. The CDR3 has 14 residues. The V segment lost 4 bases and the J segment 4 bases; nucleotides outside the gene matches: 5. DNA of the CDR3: TGTGCCAGCAGCCTACAGGGGGCGGCCTATGGCTACACCTTC. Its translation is CASSLQGAAYGYTF. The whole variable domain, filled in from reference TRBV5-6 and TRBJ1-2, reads DAGVTQSPTHLIKTRGQQVTLRCSPKSGHDTVSWYQQALGQGPQFIFQYYEEEERQRGNFPDRFSGHQFPNYSSELNVNALLLGDSALYLCASSLQGAAYGYTFGSGTRLTVV.

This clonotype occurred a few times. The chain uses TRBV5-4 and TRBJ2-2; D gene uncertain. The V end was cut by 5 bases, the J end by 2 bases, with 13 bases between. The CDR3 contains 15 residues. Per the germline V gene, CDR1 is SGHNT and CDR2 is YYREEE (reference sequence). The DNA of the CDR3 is TGTGCCAGCAGTACCGGCCTTACAAACACCGGGGAGCTGTTTTTT. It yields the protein CASSTGLTNTGELFF.

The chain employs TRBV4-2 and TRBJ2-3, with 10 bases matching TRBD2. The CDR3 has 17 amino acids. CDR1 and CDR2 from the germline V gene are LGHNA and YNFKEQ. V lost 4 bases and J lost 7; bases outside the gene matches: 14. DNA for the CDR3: TGTGCCAGCAGCCCAGATATCGGGCTAGCGGGGGTATATACGCAGTATTTT. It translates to CASSPDIGLAGVYTQYF.

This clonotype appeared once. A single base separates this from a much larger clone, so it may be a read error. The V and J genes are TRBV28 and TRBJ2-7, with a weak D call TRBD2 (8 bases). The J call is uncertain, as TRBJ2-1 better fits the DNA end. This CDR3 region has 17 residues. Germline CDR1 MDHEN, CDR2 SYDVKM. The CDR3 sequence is CASRGRGLAGYSYEQFF. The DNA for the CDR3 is TGTGCCAGCAGGGGAAGGGGGCTAGCGGGTTATTCCTACGAGCAGTTCTTC.

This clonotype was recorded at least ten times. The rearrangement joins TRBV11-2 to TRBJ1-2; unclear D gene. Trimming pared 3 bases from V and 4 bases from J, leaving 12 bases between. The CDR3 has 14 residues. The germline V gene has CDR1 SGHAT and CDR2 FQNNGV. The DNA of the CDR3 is TGTGCCAGCAGCTTCGGCTTGGTCCGCTATGGCTACACCTTC. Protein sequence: CASSFGLVRYGYTF.

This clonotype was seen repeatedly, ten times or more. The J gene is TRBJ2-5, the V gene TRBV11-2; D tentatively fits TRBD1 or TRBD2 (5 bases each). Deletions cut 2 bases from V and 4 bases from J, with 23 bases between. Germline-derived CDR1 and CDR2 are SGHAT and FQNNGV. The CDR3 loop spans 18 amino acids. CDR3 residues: CASSLPPGWRFQGETQYF. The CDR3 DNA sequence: TGTGCCAGCAGCTTACCCCCCGGGTGGAGGTTCCAGGGAGAGACCCAGTACTTC.

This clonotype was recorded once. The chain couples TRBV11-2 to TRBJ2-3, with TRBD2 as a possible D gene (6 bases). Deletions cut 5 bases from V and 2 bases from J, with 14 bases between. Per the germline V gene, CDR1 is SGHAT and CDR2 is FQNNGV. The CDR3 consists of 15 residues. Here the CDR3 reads CASSNRAGVTDTQYF. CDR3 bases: TGTGCCAGCAGCAACCGAGCGGGTGTCACAGATACGCAGTATTTT.

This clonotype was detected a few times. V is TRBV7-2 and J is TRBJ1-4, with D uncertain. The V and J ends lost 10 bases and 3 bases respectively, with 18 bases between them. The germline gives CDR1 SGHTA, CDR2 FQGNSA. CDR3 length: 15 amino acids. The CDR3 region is CAIGVGPRSNEKLFF. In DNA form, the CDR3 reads TGTGCCATCGGGGTGGGCCCGCGGTCTAATGAAAAACTGTTTTTT.

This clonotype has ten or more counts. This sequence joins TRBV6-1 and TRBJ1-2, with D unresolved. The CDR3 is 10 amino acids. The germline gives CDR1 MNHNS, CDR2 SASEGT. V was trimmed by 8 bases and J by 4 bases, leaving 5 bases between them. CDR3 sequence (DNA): TGTGCCAGCTATGGCTATGGCTACACCTTC. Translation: CASYGYGYTF.

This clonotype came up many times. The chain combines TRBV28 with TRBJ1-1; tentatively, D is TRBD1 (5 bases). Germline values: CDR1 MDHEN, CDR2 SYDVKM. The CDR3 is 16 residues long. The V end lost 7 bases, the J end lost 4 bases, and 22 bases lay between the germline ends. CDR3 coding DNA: TGTGCCAGCACCTATCGCCGGACACCGAGGGGCACTGAAGCTTTCTTT. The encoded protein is CASTYRRTPRGTEAFF.

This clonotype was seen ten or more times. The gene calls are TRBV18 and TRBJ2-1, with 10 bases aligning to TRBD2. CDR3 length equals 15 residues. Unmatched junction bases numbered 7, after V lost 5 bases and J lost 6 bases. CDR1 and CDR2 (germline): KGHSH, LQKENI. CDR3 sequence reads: CASSYLTSGTNEQFF. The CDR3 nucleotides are TGTGCCAGCTCATATTTAACTAGCGGGACCAATGAGCAGTTCTTC. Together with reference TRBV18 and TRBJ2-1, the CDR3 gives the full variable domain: NAGVMQNPRHLVRRRGQEARLRCSPMKGHSHVYWYRQLPEEGLKFMVYLQKENIIDESGMPKERFSAEFPKEGPSILRIQQVVRGDSAAYFCASSYLTSGTNEQFFGPGTRLTVL.

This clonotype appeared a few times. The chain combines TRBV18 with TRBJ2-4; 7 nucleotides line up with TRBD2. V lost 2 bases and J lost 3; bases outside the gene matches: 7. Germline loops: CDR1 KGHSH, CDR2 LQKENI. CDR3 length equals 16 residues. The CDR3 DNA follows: TGTGCCAGCTCACCAGTGGGAGGGGATGGCAAAAACATTCAGTACTTC. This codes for CASSPVGGDGKNIQYF.

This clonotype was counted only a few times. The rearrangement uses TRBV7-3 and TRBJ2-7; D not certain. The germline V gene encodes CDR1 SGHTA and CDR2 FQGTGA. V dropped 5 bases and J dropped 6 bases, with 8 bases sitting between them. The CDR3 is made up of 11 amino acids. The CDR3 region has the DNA TGTGCCAGCAGCCCAAACCGCGAGCAGTACTTC. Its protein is CASSPNREQYF.

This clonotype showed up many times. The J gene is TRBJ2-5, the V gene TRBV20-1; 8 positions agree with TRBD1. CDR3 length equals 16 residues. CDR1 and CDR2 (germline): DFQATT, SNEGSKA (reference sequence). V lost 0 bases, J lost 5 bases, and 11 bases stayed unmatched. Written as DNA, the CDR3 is TGCAGTGCTAGAGAACGACTCGGACAGGGTCAGGAGACCCAGTACTTC. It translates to CSARERLGQGQETQYF.

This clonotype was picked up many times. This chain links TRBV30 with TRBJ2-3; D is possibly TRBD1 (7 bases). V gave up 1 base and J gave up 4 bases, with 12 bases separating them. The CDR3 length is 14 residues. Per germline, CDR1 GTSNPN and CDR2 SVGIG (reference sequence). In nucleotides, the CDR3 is TGTGCCTGGAGTGCTCAGGGGGGTCCAGATACGCAGTATTTT. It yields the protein CAWSAQGGPDTQYF.

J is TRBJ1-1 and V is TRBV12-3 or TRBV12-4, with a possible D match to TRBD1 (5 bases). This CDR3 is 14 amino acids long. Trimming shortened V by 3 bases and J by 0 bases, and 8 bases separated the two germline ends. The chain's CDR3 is CASSLTDVNTEAFF. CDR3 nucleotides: TGTGCCAGCAGTTTGACAGATGTGAACACTGAAGCTTTCTTT.

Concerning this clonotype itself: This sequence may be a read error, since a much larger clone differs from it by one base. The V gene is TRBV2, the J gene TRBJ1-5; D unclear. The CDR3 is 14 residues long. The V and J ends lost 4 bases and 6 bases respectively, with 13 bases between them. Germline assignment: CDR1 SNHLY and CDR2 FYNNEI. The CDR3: CASSAEVQSQPQHF. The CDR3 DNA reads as TGTGCCAGCAGTGCCGAGGTCCAAAGTCAGCCCCAGCATTTT.

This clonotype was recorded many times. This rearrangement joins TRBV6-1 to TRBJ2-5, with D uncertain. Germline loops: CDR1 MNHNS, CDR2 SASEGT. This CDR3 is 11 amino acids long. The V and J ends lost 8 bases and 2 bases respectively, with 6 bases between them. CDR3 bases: TGTGCCAGCGGTCCTCAAGAGACCCAGTACTTC. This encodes CASGPQETQYF.

CDR3 bases: TGTGCCAGCAGTTCCCGGACTAGCGGGACTGCCGACAATGAGCAGTTCTTC. This sequence encodes CASSSRTSGTADNEQFF. J is TRBJ2-1 and V is TRBV11-2; 12 bases match TRBD2. Germline-derived CDR1 and CDR2 are SGHAT and FQNNGV. The trim removed 6 bases at V and 5 bases at J, leaving 11 bases unmatched. There are 17 residues in the CDR3.

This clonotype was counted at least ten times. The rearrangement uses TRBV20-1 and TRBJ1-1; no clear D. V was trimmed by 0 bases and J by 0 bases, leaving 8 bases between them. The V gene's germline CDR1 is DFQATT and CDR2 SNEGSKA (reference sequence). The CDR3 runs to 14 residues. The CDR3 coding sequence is TGCAGTGCTAGAGATGACGGCCTGAACACTGAAGCTTTCTTT. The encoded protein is CSARDDGLNTEAFF.

The CDR3 bases are TGTGCCAGCATCCAACCGGGGGGGTTCCCCTATAGCAATCAGCCCCAGCATTTT. Encoded protein: CASIQPGGFPYSNQPQHF. The V gene is TRBV6-1, the J gene TRBJ1-5; D is perhaps TRBD1 (5 bases). Trimming removed 7 bases from V and 0 bases from J, with 22 bases in between. Germline assignment: CDR1 MNHNS and CDR2 SASEGT. This CDR3 is built from 18 residues.

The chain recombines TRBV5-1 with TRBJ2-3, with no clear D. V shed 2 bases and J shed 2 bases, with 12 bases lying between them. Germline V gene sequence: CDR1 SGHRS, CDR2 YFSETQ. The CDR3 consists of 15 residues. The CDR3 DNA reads TGCGCCAGCAGCTTAAGTCTGATCGACACAGATACGCAGTATTTT. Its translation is CASSLSLIDTDTQYF.

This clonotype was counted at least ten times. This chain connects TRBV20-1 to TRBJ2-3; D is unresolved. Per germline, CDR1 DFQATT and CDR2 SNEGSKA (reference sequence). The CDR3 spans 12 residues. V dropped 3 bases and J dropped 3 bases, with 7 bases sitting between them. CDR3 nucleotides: TGCAGTGCTAGTTCCTTAACAGATACGCAGTATTTT. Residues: CSASSLTDTQYF.

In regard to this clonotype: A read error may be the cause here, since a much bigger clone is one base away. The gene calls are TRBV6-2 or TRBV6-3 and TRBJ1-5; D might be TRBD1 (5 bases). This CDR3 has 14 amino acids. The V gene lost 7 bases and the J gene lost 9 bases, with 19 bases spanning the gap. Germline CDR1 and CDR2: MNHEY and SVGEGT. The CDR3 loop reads CASTARGSWRPQHF. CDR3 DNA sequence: TGTGCCAGCACCGCCCGGGGGTCTTGGCGGCCCCAGCATTTT.

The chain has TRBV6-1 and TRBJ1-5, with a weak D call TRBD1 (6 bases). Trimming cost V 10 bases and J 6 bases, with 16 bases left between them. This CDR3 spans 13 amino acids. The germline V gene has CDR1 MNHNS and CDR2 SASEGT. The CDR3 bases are TGTGCCATCCGGGACATTCTTAGTCAGCCCCAGCATTTT. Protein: CAIRDILSQPQHF.

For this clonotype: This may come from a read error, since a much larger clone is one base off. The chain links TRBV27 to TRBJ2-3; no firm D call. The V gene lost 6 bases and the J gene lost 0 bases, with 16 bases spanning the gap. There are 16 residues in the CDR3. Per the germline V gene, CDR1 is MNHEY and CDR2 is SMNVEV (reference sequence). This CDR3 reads CASSEQARISTDTQYF. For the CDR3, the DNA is TGTGCCAGCAGCGAACAAGCGAGAATAAGCACAGATACGCAGTATTTT.

CDR3 protein: CAISETGGTEAFF. The DNA for the CDR3 is TGTGCCATCAGTGAGACGGGAGGGACTGAAGCTTTCTTT. The gene calls are TRBV10-3 and TRBJ1-1; D gene unclear. V lost 2 bases, J lost 5 bases, and 9 bases lay in between. The CDR3 loop spans 13 amino acids. Germline V gene lookup returns CDR1 ENHRY and CDR2 SYGVKD.

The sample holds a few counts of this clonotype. CDR3 coding DNA: TGCGCCAGCAGCGTCGGAGGGAGGGATCAGCCCCAGCATTTT. This sequence encodes CASSVGGRDQPQHF. The chain employs TRBV5-1 and TRBJ1-5; the D is unclear. The CDR3 has 14 residues. The ends were cut back, 4 bases at V and 5 bases at J, with 13 bases in the middle. Per the germline V gene, CDR1 is SGHRS and CDR2 is YFSETQ.